This TCR beta chain came from a study of cytomegalovirus exposure and HLA in healthy donors. 60 Vbeta and 13 Jbeta primers were used in PCR. This table comes from immunoSEQ multiplex PCR, and its TCRdb copy is limited to in-frame clones, with some not included. The sample holds roughly 180,000 clones, just under 80% seen once. J was trimmed by 0 bases and V by 11 bases; bases with no gene match: 23. The CDR3 is 19 residues long. The donors comprised healthy bone marrow donors. Material for sequencing was PBMCs. The chain uses TRBV6-7 and TRBJ2-7; 9 bases agree with TRBD2. TRBV6-7 is filed as an ORF, its function uncertain. The clonotype comes from a woman aged 45 to 65 in good health and CMV-seropositive. DNA of the CDR3: TGTGCCGTTCTTCACGGGGCGGGGGGGCTACAATTCTTCTCCTACGAGCAGTACTTC. Its translation: CAVLHGAGGLQFFSYEQYF.